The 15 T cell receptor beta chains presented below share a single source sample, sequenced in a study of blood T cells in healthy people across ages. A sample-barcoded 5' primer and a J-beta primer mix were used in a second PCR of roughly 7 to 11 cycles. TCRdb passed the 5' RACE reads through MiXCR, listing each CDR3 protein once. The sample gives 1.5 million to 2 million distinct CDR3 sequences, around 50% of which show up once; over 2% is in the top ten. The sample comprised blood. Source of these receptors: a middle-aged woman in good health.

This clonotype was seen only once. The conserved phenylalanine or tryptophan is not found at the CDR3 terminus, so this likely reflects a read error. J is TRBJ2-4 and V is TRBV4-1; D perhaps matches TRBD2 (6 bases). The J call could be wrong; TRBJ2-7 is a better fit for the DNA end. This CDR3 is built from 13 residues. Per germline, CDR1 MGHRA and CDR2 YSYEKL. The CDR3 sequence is CASSQVGGYEQYL. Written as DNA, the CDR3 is TGCGCCAGCAGCCAAGTGGGAGGCTACGAGCAGTACTTA.

CDR3 sequence: CSARDPLGYTGELFF. The CDR3 bases are TGCAGTGCTAGAGATCCCCTAGGGTATACCGGGGAGCTGTTTTTT. This sequence joins TRBV20-1 and TRBJ2-2; D is undetermined. The CDR3 extends over 15 amino acids. Germline V gene sequence: CDR1 DFQATT, CDR2 SNEGSKA (reference sequence). The V end was cut by 0 bases, the J end by 5 bases, with 13 bases between.

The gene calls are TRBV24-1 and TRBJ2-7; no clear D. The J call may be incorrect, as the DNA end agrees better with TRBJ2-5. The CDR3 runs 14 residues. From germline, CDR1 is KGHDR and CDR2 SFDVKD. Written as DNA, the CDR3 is TGTGCCACCAGTGATTTGGCTCCGAGGGAGACCCAGTACTTC. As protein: CATSDLAPRETQYF.

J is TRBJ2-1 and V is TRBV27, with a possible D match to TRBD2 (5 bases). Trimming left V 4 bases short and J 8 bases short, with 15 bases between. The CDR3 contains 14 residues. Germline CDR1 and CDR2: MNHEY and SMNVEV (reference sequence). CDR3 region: CASSYQALSDEQFF. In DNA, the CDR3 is TGTGCCAGCAGTTACCAGGCCCTTAGCGATGAGCAGTTCTTC.

This CDR3 reads CATDFYNEQFF. The DNA for the CDR3 is TGTGCCACGGACTTTTACAATGAGCAGTTCTTC. The J gene is TRBJ2-1, the V gene TRBV7-9; TRBD2 might be the D (5 bases). Germline V CDR1 and CDR2: SEHNR, FQNEAQ (reference sequence). This CDR3 is built from 11 residues. V dropped 10 bases and J dropped 4 bases, with 8 bases sitting between them.

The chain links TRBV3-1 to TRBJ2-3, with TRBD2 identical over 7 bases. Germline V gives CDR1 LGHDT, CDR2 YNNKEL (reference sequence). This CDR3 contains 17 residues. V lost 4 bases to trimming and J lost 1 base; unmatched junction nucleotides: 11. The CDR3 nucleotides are TGTGCCAGCAGCCTCAACCAAGTGGCGGGGGGCACAGATACGCAGTATTTT. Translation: CASSLNQVAGGTDTQYF.

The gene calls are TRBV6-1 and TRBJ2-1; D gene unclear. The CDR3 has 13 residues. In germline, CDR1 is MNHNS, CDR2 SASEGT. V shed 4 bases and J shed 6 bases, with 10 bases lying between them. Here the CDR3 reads CASSGAMVNEQFF. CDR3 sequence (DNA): TGTGCCAGCAGTGGGGCGATGGTCAATGAGCAGTTCTTC.

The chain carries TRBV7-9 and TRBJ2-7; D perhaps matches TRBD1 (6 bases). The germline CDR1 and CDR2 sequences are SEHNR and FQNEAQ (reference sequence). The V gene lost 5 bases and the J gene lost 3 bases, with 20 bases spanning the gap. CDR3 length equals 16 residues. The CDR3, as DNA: TGTGCCAGCAGCCCAAGGGTGGCAGGGGTTTACTACGAGCAGTACTTC. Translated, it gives CASSPRVAGVYYEQYF.

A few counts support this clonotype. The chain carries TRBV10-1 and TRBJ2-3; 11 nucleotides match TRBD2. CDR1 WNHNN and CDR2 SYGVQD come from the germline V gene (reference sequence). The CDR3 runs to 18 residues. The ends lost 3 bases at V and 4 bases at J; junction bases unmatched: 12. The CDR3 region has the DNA TGCGCCAGCAGTGATCCCAGGGGACTAGCGGACGCCCCAGATACGCAGTATTTT. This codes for CASSDPRGLADAPDTQYF.

The DNA of the CDR3 is TGTGCCAGCAGCTTAGAAGTTACGGGAGCAACTAATGAAAAACTGTTTTTT. This translates into CASSLEVTGATNEKLFF. The chain has TRBV11-2 and TRBJ1-4, with no clear D. This CDR3 contains 17 residues. Per germline, CDR1 SGHAT and CDR2 FQNNGV. The V end lost 0 bases, the J end lost 0 bases, and 11 bases lay between the germline ends.

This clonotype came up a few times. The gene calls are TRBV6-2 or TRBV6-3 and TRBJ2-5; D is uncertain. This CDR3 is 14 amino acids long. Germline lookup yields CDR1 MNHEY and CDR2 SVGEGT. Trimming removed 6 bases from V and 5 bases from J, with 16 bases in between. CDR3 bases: TGTGCCAGCAGCCTGGAATTCGTCCCGGAGACCCAGTACTTC. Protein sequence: CASSLEFVPETQYF.

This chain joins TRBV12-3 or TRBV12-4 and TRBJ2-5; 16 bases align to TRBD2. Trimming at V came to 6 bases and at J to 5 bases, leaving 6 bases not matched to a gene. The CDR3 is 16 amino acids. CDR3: CASSLGTSGGAETQYF. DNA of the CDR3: TGTGCCAGCAGCCTGGGGACTAGCGGGGGGGCCGAGACCCAGTACTTC.

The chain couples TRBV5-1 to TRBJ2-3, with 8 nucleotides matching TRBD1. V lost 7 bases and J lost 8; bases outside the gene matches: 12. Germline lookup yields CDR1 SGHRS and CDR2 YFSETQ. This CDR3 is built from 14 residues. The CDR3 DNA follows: TGCGCCAGCCATGGCGGACAGGGCGGGCGTACGCAGTATTTT. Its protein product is CASHGGQGGRTQYF.

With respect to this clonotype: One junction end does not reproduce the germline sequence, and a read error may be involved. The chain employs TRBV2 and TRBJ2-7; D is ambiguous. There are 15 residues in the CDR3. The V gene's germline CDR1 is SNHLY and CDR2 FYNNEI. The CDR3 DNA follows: TGTGCCAGCAGCGAAGGAGAGCCGAGCTCCTACGAGCAGTACTTC. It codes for CASSEGEPSSYEQYF.

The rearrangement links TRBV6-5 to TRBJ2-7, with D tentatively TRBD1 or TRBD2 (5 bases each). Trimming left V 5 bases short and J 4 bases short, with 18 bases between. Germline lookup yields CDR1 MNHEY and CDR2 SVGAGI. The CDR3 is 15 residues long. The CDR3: CASSRDGAEKYEQYF. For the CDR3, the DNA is TGTGCCAGCAGTCGGGACGGGGCAGAGAAATACGAGCAGTACTTC.